Shown below are 23 T cell receptor beta chains from a single sample sequenced in a study of blood T cell repertoires in COVID-19. TCRdb keeps only in-frame clones here, not all; method: immunoSEQ multiplex PCR. In the table there are around 30,000 clones, around 90% of which are singletons. The sample consisted of peripheral blood. These receptors came from a human donor in a cohort sampled during active COVID-19. The donor label of this sample is uncertain.

The chain couples TRBV4-3 to TRBJ1-6, with 10 nucleotides matching TRBD1. With 8 bases clipped from V and 7 bases from J, the junction kept 5 bases outside the gene matches. The CDR3 sequence is 14 residues long. The germline CDR1 and CDR2 sequences are LGHNA and YSLEER. CDR3 nucleotides: TGCGCCAGCTCTCCGGGACAGGGGAATTCACCCCTCCACTTT. Its protein product is CASSPGQGNSPLHF.

V and J are TRBV9 and TRBJ2-3, with 10 bases identical to TRBD2. The CDR3 consists of 15 residues. The V gene's germline CDR1 is SGDLS and CDR2 YYNGEE. V lost 6 bases, J lost 4 bases, and 8 bases stayed unmatched. CDR3 sequence: CASTKAGGRADTQYF. CDR3 DNA sequence: TGTGCCAGCACTAAAGCGGGGGGGCGTGCAGATACGCAGTATTTT. The whole variable domain, remainder taken from reference TRBV9 and TRBJ2-3, is DSGVTQTPKHLITATGQRVTLRCSPRSGDLSVYWYQQSLDQGLQFLIQYYNGEERAKGNILERFSAQQFPDLHSELNLSSLELGDSALYFCASTKAGGRADTQYFGPGTRLTVL.

The CDR3 coding sequence is TGTGCCAGCAGCTTCCCTGATACGCAGTATTTT. This sequence encodes CASSFPDTQYF. This chain links TRBV11-2 with TRBJ2-3; no firm D call. There are 11 residues in the CDR3. Germline V lookup: CDR1 SGHAT, CDR2 FQNNGV. With 3 bases removed from V and 6 bases from J, the gap between germline ends came to 4 bases.

The gene calls are TRBV7-9 and TRBJ2-1, with a tentative D call TRBD2 (6 bases). V shed 6 bases and J shed 6 bases, with 15 bases lying between them. Germline CDR1 reads SEHNR; CDR2 reads FQNEAQ (reference sequence). CDR3 length: 14 amino acids. This chain's CDR3 is CASSSGVPGNEQFF. For the CDR3, the DNA is TGTGCCAGCAGTTCGGGGGTGCCGGGCAATGAGCAGTTCTTC.

The table lists this clone with a count of one. The chain joins TRBV24-1 to TRBJ2-3; 9 bases line up with TRBD1. Trimming cost V 5 bases and J 0 bases; bases outside gene matches: 8. This CDR3 is 17 amino acids long. CDR1 and CDR2 from the germline V gene are KGHDR and SFDVKD. The CDR3 protein is CATSAPGTGISTDTQYF. Here the CDR3 DNA reads TGTGCCACCAGTGCCCCGGGGACAGGGATTAGCACAGATACGCAGTATTTT.

The chain carries TRBV6-5 and TRBJ1-2; 8 positions agree with TRBD1. Trimming at V came to 7 bases and at J to 2 bases, leaving 6 bases not matched to a gene. Germline V lookup: CDR1 MNHEY, CDR2 SVGAGI. CDR3 length: 14 residues. CDR3 amino acids: CASTTGGGNYGYTF. Written as DNA, the CDR3 is TGTGCCAGCACCACAGGGGGGGGAAACTATGGCTACACCTTC.

The chain carries TRBV9 and TRBJ2-5; TRBD2 matches at 14 bases. Germline V CDR1 and CDR2: SGDLS, YYNGEE. J gave up 1 base and V 3 bases, and 5 bases lay outside the gene matches. This CDR3 has 17 residues. The CDR3 DNA follows: TGTGCCAGCAGCGACGGGGGACTAGCGGGGGCCCAAGAGACCCAGTACTTC. It specifies CASSDGGLAGAQETQYF.

This clone was found once. The rearrangement joins TRBV29-1 to TRBJ1-2; TRBD1 is a possible D gene (5 bases). V gave up 5 bases and J gave up 4 bases, with 23 bases separating them. This CDR3 region has 16 residues. The germline gives CDR1 SQVTM, CDR2 ANQGSEA. This CDR3 reads CSVKLEGMGTIYGYTF. CDR3 nucleotide sequence: TGCAGCGTTAAACTAGAGGGGATGGGGACTATCTATGGCTACACCTTC.

The gene calls are TRBV9 and TRBJ2-5; 8 bases align to TRBD2. With 4 bases clipped from V and 5 bases from J, the junction kept 4 bases outside the gene matches. Germline V gene lookup returns CDR1 SGDLS and CDR2 YYNGEE. The CDR3 consists of 13 residues. The CDR3 sequence: CASSPGTRETQYF. The CDR3 DNA is TGTGCCAGCAGCCCCGGGACTAGGGAGACCCAGTACTTC.

This chain links TRBV5-1 with TRBJ2-5; D is perhaps TRBD1 (6 bases). The CDR3 extends over 16 amino acids. Germline V gene lookup returns CDR1 SGHRS and CDR2 YFSETQ. V lost 4 bases and J lost 1, with 17 bases in between. In DNA, the CDR3 is TGCGCCAGCAGCCGAGGGGACACCAATGCCCAAGAGACCCAGTACTTC. This gives the protein CASSRGDTNAQETQYF.

The chain recombines TRBV11-2 with TRBJ2-6, with D unclear. Germline loops: CDR1 SGHAT, CDR2 FQNNGV. CDR3 length: 14 residues. The germline V and J ends were trimmed by 2 bases and 12 bases, with 14 bases remaining between them. The CDR3 spells CASSLRVAGGVLTF. Here the CDR3 DNA reads TGTGCCAGCAGCTTACGAGTTGCAGGTGGCGTCCTGACTTTC. The whole variable domain, filled in from reference TRBV11-2 and TRBJ2-6, reads EAGVAQSPRYKIIEKRQSVAFWCNPISGHATLYWYQQILGQGPKLLIQFQNNGVVDDSQLPKDRFSAERLKGVDSTLKIQPAKLEDSAVYLCASSLRVAGGVLTFGAGSRLTVL.

This clone was seen only once. The V and J genes are TRBV4-3 and TRBJ2-5; TRBD2 matches at 14 bases. V shed 1 base and J 2 bases; nucleotides not matched to a gene: 0. Germline V gives CDR1 LGHNA, CDR2 YSLEER. This CDR3 region has 16 residues. DNA for the CDR3: TGCGCCAGCAGCCAAGGACTAGCGGGGGGGCAAGAGACCCAGTACTTC. This sequence encodes CASSQGLAGGQETQYF.

This chain links TRBV28 with TRBJ2-2; 7 nucleotides agree with TRBD1. The CDR3 loop spans 14 amino acids. After removal of 2 bases from V and 5 bases from J, the junction contained 2 bases not matched to a gene. Germline V gives CDR1 MDHEN, CDR2 SYDVKM. The chain's CDR3 is CASSLQTGTGELFF. The DNA of the CDR3 is TGTGCCAGCAGTTTACAGACAGGGACCGGGGAGCTGTTTTTT.

Here the CDR3 reads CASSYYPWRDTEAFF. The CDR3 DNA reads TGTGCCAGCAGTTACTACCCTTGGAGGGACACTGAAGCTTTCTTT. V and J are TRBV6-2 or TRBV6-3 and TRBJ1-1; no clear D gene. Trimming took 1 base from V and 3 from J, leaving 12 bases between them. The CDR3 contains 15 residues. Germline CDR1 MNHEY, CDR2 SVGEGT.

This clone is medium-sized by share. This chain links TRBV19 with TRBJ1-5; 11 positions match TRBD1. V lost 5 bases to trimming and J lost 2 bases; unmatched junction nucleotides: 11. The CDR3 runs 18 residues. Germline loops: CDR1 LNHDA, CDR2 SQIVND (reference sequence). The CDR3 here is CASSAAPGQGVGNQPQHF. CDR3 DNA: TGTGCCAGTAGTGCAGCCCCGGGACAGGGGGTAGGCAATCAGCCCCAGCATTTT.

The rearrangement uses TRBV2 and TRBJ1-6, with D unresolved. Trimming pared 6 bases from V and 8 bases from J, leaving 11 bases between. The CDR3 spans 13 residues. Germline V gene data show CDR1 as SNHLY and CDR2 as FYNNEI. The DNA for the CDR3 is TGTGCCAGCAGAACGGATGGAGATTCACCCCTCCACTTT. Its protein is CASRTDGDSPLHF.

This clone occurred once. The chain has TRBV18 and TRBJ1-2; D call uncertain. The CDR3 consists of 16 residues. Germline values: CDR1 KGHSH, CDR2 LQKENI. V was trimmed by 3 bases and J by 0 bases, leaving 14 bases between them. The CDR3 DNA reads TGTGCCAGCTCACCCCCTTTTGAAACTACTAACTATGGCTACACCTTC. Its translation is CASSPPFETTNYGYTF.

The V call is TRBV6-2 or TRBV6-3, the J call TRBJ1-2, with a possible D match to TRBD1 (6 bases). Germline V lookup: CDR1 MNHEY, CDR2 SVGEGT. Between the trimmed V and J ends, which lost 3 bases and 2 bases, there was a span of 7 bases. The CDR3 runs 13 residues. CDR3 in DNA: TGTGCCAGCAGTTATGGACAGAACTATGGCTACACCTTC. Protein product: CASSYGQNYGYTF.

This chain connects TRBV5-5 to TRBJ1-1, with D unresolved. Germline-derived CDR1 and CDR2 are SGHKS and YYEKEE (reference sequence). CDR3 size: 13 residues. V gave up 1 base and J gave up 4 bases, with 8 bases separating them. In nucleotides, the CDR3 is TGTGCCAGCAGCTTGCAAGGGAGCACTGAAGCTTTCTTT. It yields the protein CASSLQGSTEAFF.

V is TRBV18 and J is TRBJ1-6, with TRBD1 matching over 9 bases. There are 17 residues in the CDR3. Trimming removed 6 bases from V and 3 bases from J; junction bases left unmatched: 9. Germline V gives CDR1 KGHSH, CDR2 LQKENI. The CDR3 loop reads CASSDRGGAIYNSPLHF. CDR3 bases: TGTGCCAGCTCTGACAGGGGGGGGGCCATCTATAATTCACCCCTCCACTTT.

J is TRBJ1-4 and V is TRBV5-1; 7 nucleotides line up with TRBD1. Trimming at V came to 4 bases and at J to 0 bases, leaving 6 bases not matched to a gene. CDR1 and CDR2 from the germline V gene are SGHRS and YFSETQ. This CDR3 contains 16 residues. The CDR3, as DNA: TGCGCCAGCAGCCCGGGACAGACTGCAACTAATGAAAAACTGTTTTTT. Protein: CASSPGQTATNEKLFF.

CDR3 coding DNA: TGTGCCATCAGTGGGGGGGACAGCCAAAACTATGGCTACACCTTC. Encoded protein: CAISGGDSQNYGYTF. The chain employs TRBV10-3 and TRBJ1-2, with 7 bases that match TRBD1. This CDR3 is 15 amino acids long. Per the germline V gene, CDR1 is ENHRY and CDR2 is SYGVKD. V dropped 4 bases and J dropped 2; count of bases not matched to a gene: 7.

The V gene is TRBV5-6, the J gene TRBJ2-5; TRBD1 might be the D (5 bases). This CDR3 has 14 residues. V was shortened by 4 bases and J by 5 bases, with 15 bases between the two germline ends. The germline V gene encodes CDR1 SGHDT and CDR2 YYEEEE. The CDR3, as DNA: TGTGCCAGCAGCACCGGGTTGGGGCGGGAGACCCAGTACTTC. It is translated as CASSTGLGRETQYF.